The following is a T cell receptor beta chain sequence with its context. Sequencing used immunoSEQ multiplex PCR; TCRdb keeps in-frame clones, though not all of them. The sample lists hundreds of thousands of clones, roughly 83% occurring once. The sample comes from a study of shared clonotypes between healthy human individuals. Unmatched junction bases numbered 10, after V lost 6 bases and J lost 0 bases. CDR1 and CDR2 (germline): ENHRY, SYGVKD. The CDR3 runs 18 residues. The sequence came from a woman aged 40 to 50 in good health. Some clones in this sample may be carry-over from other donors' samples. The rearrangement joins TRBV10-3 to TRBJ2-7, with 14 bases matching TRBD2. The material sequenced was PBMCs. Here the CDR3 DNA reads TGTGCCATCAGCACGACTAGCGGGAGGGCCGAAAGCTCCTACGAGCAGTACTTC. Encoded protein: CAISTTSGRAESSYEQYF.